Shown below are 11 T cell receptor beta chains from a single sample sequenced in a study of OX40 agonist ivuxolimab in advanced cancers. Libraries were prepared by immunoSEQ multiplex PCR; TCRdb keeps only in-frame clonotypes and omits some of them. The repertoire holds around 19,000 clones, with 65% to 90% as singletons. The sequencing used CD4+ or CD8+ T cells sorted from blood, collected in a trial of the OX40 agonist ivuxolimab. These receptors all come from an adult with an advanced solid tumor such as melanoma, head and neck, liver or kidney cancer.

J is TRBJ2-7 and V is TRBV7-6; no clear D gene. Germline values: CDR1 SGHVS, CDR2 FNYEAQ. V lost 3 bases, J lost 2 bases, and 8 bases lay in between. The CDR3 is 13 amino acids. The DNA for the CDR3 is TGTGCCAGCAGCTTTTCTGACACCTACGAGCAGTACTTC. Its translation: CASSFSDTYEQYF. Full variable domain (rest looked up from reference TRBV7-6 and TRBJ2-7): GAGVSQSPRYKVTKRGQDVALRCDPISGHVSLYWYRQALGQGPEFLTYFNYEAQQDKSGLPNDRFSAERPEGSISTLTIQRTEQRDSAMYRCASSFSDTYEQYFGPGTRLTVT.

The CDR3 sequence is CASGNQGASTEAFF. CDR3 bases: TGTGCTAGTGGTAACCAGGGGGCTAGCACTGAAGCTTTCTTT. The V and J genes are TRBV12-5 and TRBJ1-1, with 8 bases matching TRBD1. J lost 4 bases, V lost 5 bases, and 6 bases had no gene match. This CDR3 region has 14 residues. Germline CDR1 is LGHNT and CDR2 is FRNRAP. Based on the CDR3 plus reference TRBV12-5 and TRBJ1-1, the full variable domain is DARVTQTPRHKVTEMGQEVTMRCQPILGHNTVFWYRQTMMQGLELLAYFRNRAPLDDSGMPKDRFSAEMPDATLATLKIQPSEPRDSAVYFCASGNQGASTEAFFGQGTRLTVV.

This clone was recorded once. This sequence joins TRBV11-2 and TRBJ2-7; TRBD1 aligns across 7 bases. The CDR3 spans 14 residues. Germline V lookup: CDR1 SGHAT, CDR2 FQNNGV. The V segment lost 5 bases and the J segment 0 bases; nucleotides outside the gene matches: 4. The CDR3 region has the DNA TGTGCCAGCAGCGTGGGACAGCTCTCCTACGAGCAGTACTTC. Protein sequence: CASSVGQLSYEQYF.

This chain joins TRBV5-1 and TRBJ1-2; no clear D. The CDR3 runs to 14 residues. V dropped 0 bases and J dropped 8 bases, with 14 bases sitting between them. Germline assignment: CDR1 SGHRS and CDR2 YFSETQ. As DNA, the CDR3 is TGCGCCAGCAGCTTGGGTTTTGGGGAGAACGGCTACACCTTC. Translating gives CASSLGFGENGYTF.

CDR3 loop: CASSLGGGSEAFF. CDR3 nucleotide sequence: TGTGCCAGCAGCTTAGGCGGTGGTTCTGAAGCTTTCTTT. This chain joins TRBV7-2 and TRBJ1-1, with no clear D. The length of the CDR3 is 13 residues. V lost 1 base and J 6 bases, leaving 9 bases between the germline ends. CDR1 and CDR2 (germline): SGHTA, FQGNSA.

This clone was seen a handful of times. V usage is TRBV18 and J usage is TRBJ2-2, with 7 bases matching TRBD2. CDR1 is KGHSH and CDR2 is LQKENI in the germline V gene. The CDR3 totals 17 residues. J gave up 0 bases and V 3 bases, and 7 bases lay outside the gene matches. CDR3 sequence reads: CASSPIPTSANTGELFF. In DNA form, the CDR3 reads TGTGCCAGCTCACCGATCCCAACTAGCGCGAACACCGGGGAGCTGTTTTTT.

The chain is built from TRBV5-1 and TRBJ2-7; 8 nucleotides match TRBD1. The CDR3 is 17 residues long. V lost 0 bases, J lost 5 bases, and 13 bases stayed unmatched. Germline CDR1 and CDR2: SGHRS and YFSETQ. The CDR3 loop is CASSLGILPDRVNEQYF. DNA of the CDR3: TGCGCCAGCAGCTTGGGGATCCTCCCGGACAGGGTTAACGAGCAGTACTTC.

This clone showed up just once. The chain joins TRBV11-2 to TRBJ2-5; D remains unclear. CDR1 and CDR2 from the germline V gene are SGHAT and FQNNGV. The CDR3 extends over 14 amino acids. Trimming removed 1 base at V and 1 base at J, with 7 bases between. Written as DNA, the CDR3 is TGTGCCAGCAGCTTAGGGTTGGGCCAAGAGACCCAGTACTTC. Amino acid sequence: CASSLGLGQETQYF. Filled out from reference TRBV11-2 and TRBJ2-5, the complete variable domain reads EAGVAQSPRYKIIEKRQSVAFWCNPISGHATLYWYQQILGQGPKLLIQFQNNGVVDDSQLPKDRFSAERLKGVDSTLKIQPAKLEDSAVYLCASSLGLGQETQYFGPGTRLLVL.

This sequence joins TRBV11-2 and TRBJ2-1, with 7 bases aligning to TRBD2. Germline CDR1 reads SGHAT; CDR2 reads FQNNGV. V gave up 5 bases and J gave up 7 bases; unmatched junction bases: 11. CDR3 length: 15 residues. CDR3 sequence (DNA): TGTGCCAGCAGCGCGCTCGCGGGAGTGGGGAATGAGCAGTTCTTC. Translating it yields CASSALAGVGNEQFF.

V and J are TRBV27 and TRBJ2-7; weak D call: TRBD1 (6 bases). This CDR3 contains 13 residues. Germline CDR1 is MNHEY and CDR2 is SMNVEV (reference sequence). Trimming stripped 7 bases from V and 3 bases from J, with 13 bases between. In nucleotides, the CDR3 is TGTGCCAGCAAACCAGGGGATCACTACGAGCAGTACTTC. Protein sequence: CASKPGDHYEQYF.

CDR3 DNA: TGTGCCAGCAGCGGGGGCGTGAACACTGAAGCTTTCTTT. It is translated as CASSGGVNTEAFF. This chain uses TRBV6-1 with TRBJ1-1; tentatively, D is TRBD1 (6 bases). The V and J ends lost 6 bases and 0 bases respectively, with 8 bases between them. This CDR3 is built from 13 residues. Looked up from germline, CDR1 is MNHNS and CDR2 is SASEGT.